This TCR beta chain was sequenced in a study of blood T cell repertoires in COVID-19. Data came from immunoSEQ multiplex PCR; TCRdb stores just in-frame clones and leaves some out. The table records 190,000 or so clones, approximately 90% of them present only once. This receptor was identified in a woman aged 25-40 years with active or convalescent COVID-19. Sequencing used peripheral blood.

CDR3 nucleotide sequence: TGTGCCAGGGCGGACCCGGCGGGGAGCACAGATACGCAGTATTTT. Its protein is CARADPAGSTDTQYF. The chain employs TRBV7-9 and TRBJ2-3; D is possibly TRBD2 (6 bases). Trimming cost V 9 bases and J 0 bases, with 16 bases left between them. This CDR3 is built from 15 residues. Germline V gives CDR1 SEHNR, CDR2 FQNEAQ (reference sequence).